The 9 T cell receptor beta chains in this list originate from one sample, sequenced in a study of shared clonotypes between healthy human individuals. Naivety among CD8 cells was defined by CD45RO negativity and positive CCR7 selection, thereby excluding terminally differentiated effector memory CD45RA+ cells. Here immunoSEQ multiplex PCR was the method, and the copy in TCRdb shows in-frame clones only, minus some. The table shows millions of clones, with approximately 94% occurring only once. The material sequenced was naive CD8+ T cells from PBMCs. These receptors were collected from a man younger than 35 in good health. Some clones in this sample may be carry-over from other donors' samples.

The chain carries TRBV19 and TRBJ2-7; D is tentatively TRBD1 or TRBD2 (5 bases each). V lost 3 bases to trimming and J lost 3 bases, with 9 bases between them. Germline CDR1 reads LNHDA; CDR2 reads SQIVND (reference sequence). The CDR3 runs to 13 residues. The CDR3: CASSIGTRYEQYF. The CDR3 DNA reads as TGTGCCAGTAGTATCGGGACCCGCTACGAGCAGTACTTC.

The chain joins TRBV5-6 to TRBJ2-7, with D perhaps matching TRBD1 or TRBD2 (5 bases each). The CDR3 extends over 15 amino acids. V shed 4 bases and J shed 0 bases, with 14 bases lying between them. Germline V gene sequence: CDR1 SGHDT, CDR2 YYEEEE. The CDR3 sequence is CASSPTGTVSYEQYF. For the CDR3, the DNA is TGTGCCAGCAGCCCTACCGGGACGGTCTCCTACGAGCAGTACTTC.

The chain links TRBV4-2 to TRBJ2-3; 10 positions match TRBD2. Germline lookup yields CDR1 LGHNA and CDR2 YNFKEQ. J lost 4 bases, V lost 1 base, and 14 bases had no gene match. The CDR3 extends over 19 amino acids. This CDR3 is CASSQVLAGVSLTPDTQYF. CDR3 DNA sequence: TGTGCCAGCAGCCAAGTGCTAGCGGGAGTAAGTCTTACCCCAGATACGCAGTATTTT.

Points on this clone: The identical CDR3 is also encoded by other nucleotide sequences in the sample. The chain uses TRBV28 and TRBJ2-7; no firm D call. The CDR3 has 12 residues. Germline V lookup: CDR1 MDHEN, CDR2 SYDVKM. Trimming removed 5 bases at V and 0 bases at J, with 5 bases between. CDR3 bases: TGTGCCAGCAGTACACCCTCCTACGAGCAGTACTTC. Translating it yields CASSTPSYEQYF.

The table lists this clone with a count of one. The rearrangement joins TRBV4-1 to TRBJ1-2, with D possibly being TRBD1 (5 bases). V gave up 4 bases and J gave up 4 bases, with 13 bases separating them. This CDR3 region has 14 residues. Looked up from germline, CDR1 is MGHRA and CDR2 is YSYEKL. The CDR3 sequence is CASSPGQGSYGYTF. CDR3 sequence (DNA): TGCGCCAGCAGCCCCGGGCAGGGCAGCTATGGCTACACCTTC.

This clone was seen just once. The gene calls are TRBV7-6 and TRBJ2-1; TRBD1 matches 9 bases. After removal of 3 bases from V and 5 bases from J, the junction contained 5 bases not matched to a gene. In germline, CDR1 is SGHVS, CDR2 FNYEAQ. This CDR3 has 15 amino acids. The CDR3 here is CASSFTGTGNNEQFF. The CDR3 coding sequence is TGTGCCAGCAGCTTTACCGGGACAGGGAACAATGAGCAGTTCTTC.

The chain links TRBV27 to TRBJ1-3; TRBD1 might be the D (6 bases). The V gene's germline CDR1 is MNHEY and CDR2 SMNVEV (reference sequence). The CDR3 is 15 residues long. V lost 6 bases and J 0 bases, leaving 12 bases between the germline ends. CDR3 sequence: CASRSGQSSGNTIYF. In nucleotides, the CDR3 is TGTGCCAGCAGAAGCGGACAGTCCTCTGGAAACACCATATATTTT.

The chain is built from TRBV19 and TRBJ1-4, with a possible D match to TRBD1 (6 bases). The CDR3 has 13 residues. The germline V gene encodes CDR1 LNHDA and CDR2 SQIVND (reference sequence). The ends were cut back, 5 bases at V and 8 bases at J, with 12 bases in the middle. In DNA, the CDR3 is TGTGCCAGTAGTCTCTCAGGGGACGAAAAACTGTTTTTT. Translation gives CASSLSGDEKLFF.

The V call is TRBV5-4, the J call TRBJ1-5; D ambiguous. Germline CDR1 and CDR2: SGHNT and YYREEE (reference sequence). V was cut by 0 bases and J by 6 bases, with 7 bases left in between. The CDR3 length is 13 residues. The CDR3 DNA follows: TGTGCCAGCAGCTTGGAGGGTCGTCAGCCCCAGCATTTT. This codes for CASSLEGRQPQHF.